This entry is about one T cell receptor beta chain. The read gets to within 3 residues of the CDR3 end, and the germline J gene fills in the rest. Generated by immunoSEQ multiplex PCR, the TCRdb table keeps only in-frame clones and is missing some. The ten top clones account for around 1.6%, within a sample of approximately 52,000 clones. This sample was taken from a study of T cells in women clearing cervical HPV infection. Across the whole study: Blood came at first lesion visit for cases, post-clearance for controls.

V was trimmed by 3 bases and J by 5 bases, leaving 10 bases between them. There are 13 residues in the CDR3. The germline gives CDR1 MDHEN, CDR2 SYDVKM. All donors had a single incident cervical HPV16 infection, not prevalent. MY09/MY11 PCR detected cervical HPV DNA; dot-blot assigned genotypes. Sample: blood buffy coat. The receptor's source is a woman between 18 and 69 years old with a cervical HPV16 infection that either progressed to CIN3+ or cleared (not recorded which). The chain is built from TRBV28 and TRBJ2-5, with a possible D match to TRBD1 (5 bases). The CDR3 loop reads CASSLRQGETQYF. The sequenced part of the CDR3 DNA is TGTGCCAGCAGTTTGAGGCAGGGCGAGACC.